Listed here is a single TCR beta chain. This sample is drawn from a study of beta chain features in type 1 diabetes. What was sequenced were expressed TCRB transcripts, since all of the isolated RNA had been reverse transcribed. Repertoires were generated with immunoSEQ multiplex PCR, while TCRdb's copy carries only in-frame clones and drops some. The table records 130,000 to 150,000 clones, more than 9% of them present only once. Trimming took off 7 bases at V and 3 bases at J, with 14 bases between the two ends. Germline CDR1 WSHSY, CDR2 SAAADI. This CDR3 contains 14 residues. This sequence joins TRBV10-2 and TRBJ2-3, with a weak D call TRBD2 (5 bases). Source material: naive CD4+ T cells from blood. This receptor was taken from a man younger than 30 in good health. The CDR3 sequence is CASMVTPGTDTQYF. The CDR3, as DNA: TGCGCCAGCATGGTCACCCCGGGGACAGATACGCAGTATTTT.